This T cell receptor (beta chain) was identified during a study of blood T cell repertoires in COVID-19. For the study at large: PBMCs, B-cell-depleted T cells, or T cells were the source of the cDNA or gDNA that made up the material.

CDR1 and CDR2 (germline): LNHDA, SQIVND (reference sequence). Trimming took 3 bases from V and 5 from J; bases not matched to a gene: 3. CDR3 length: 15 residues. Profiled with immunoSEQ multiplex PCR; TCRdb holds only in-frame clones, not every one. The profile shows a few hundred thousand clones, 85% to 90% of them singletons. V gene TRBV19 combines with J gene TRBJ2-3, with 12 nucleotides matching TRBD2. The specimen sequenced was PBMCs or T cells enriched from blood (not recorded which). The receptor was derived from an older woman in a cohort exposed to, infected with or recovered from COVID-19 (not recorded which). This CDR3 reads CASSIRLAGEDTQYF. In DNA form, the CDR3 reads TGTGCCAGTAGTATTAGACTAGCGGGAGAAGATACGCAGTATTTT.